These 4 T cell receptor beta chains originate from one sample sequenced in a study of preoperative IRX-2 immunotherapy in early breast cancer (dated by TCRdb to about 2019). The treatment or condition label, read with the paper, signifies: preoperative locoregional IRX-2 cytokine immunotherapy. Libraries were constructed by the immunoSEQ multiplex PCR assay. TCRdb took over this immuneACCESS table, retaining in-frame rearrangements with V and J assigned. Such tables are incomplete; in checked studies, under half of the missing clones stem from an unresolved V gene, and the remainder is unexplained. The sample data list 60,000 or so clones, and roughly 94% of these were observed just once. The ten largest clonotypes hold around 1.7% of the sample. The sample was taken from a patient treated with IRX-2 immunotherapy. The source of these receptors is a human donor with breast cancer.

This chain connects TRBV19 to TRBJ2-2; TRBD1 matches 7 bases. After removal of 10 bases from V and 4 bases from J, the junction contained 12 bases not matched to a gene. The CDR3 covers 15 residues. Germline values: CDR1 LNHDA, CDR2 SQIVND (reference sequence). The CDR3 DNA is TGTGCCACTGAAGCCAGGGACAGCCTCACCGGGGAGCTGTTTTTT. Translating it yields CATEARDSLTGELFF.

CDR3 sequence (DNA): TGTGCCAGCAGGAGGGGGTTGGCGAACACCGGGGAGCTGTTTTTT. Amino acids: CASRRGLANTGELFF. The chain has TRBV28 and TRBJ2-2, with D tentatively TRBD1 (6 bases). V lost 6 bases, J lost 0 bases, and 11 bases lay in between. Germline loops: CDR1 MDHEN, CDR2 SYDVKM. CDR3 length: 15 residues.

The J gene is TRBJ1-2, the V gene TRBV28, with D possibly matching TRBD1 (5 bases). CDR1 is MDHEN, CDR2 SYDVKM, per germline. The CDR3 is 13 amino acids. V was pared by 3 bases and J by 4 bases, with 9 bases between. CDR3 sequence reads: CASSFPRGYGYTF. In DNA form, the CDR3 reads TGTGCCAGCAGTTTCCCGAGGGGCTATGGCTACACCTTC.

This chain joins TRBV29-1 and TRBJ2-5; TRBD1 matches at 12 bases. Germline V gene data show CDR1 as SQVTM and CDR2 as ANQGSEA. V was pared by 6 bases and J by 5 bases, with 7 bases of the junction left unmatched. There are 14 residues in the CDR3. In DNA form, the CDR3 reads TGCAGCGTGGATGGGACAGGGGGCGCGGAGACCCAGTACTTC. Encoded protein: CSVDGTGGAETQYF.